One and the same sample provided the 4 T cell receptor beta chains below, sequenced in a study of regulatory T cells in long-lasting Graves disease. Relying on iRepertoire HTBI primers and Arm-PCR of CDR3 regions, the team built TCR beta libraries. TCRdb reprocessed the multiplex PCR reads via MiXCR and lists one record per CDR3 protein. The sample carries under 450,000 distinct CDR3 sequences, 20% to 25% recorded once. The time point denotes: persistent/refractory GD, antithyroid drugs over 5 years with positive TRAb. RNA from PBMCs was the source of the TCR library. Source: peripheral blood mononuclear cells (PBMCs), taken when the disease was refractory, from a patient treated with antithyroid drugs. These receptors all come from a woman between 35 and 50 years old with Graves disease.

This clonotype was seen ten or more times. The J gene is TRBJ1-5, the V gene TRBV19; D gene uncertain. Trimming left V 5 bases short and J 5 bases short, with 7 bases between. CDR3 length: 12 residues. The germline gives CDR1 LNHDA, CDR2 SQIVND (reference sequence). CDR3 sequence reads: CASSVGYQPQHF. The CDR3 DNA follows: TGTGCCAGTAGTGTCGGATATCAGCCCCAGCATTTT.

The gene calls are TRBV19 and TRBJ1-5, with a weak D call TRBD1 (5 bases). This CDR3 comprises 14 residues. Trimming removed 7 bases at V and 6 bases at J, with 16 bases between. Germline CDR1 LNHDA, CDR2 SQIVND (reference sequence). The CDR3 sequence is CASTNAGGGQPQHF. CDR3 DNA sequence: TGTGCCAGTACCAACGCGGGGGGGGGTCAGCCCCAGCATTTT.

This clonotype was counted a single time. A much larger clone differs from this one at a single base, so this may be a read error. This rearrangement joins TRBV15 to TRBJ2-5; 7 positions match TRBD2. The CDR3 contains 16 residues. The germline gives CDR1 LNHNV, CDR2 YYDKDF (reference sequence). The CDR3, as DNA: TGTGCCACCAGCAGAGATAGGGGAGTACTGGGGGGGACCCGGTACTTC. Its translation: CATSRDRGVLGGTRYF. The whole variable domain, remainder taken from reference TRBV15 and TRBJ2-5, is DAMVIQNPRYQVTQFGKPVTLSCSQTLNHNVMYWYQQKSSQAPKLLFHYYDKDFNNEADTPDNFQSRRPNTSFCFLDIRSPGLGDTAMYLCATSRDRGVLGGTRYFGPGTRLLVL.

This clonotype came up a few times. This sequence joins TRBV14 and TRBJ2-5; no firm D call. CDR3 size: 14 residues. The V end lost 1 base, the J end lost 5 bases, and 11 bases lay between the germline ends. Per germline, CDR1 SGHDN and CDR2 FVKESK. The CDR3 loop reads CASSQGGTPETQYF. In nucleotides, the CDR3 is TGTGCCAGCAGCCAAGGGGGTACCCCCGAGACCCAGTACTTC.